This TCR beta chain was retrieved from a study of spatial heterogeneity in lung cancer. Time point here: blood at routine non-recurrence follow-up after resection. Without sorting, whole RNA was sequenced from tumor, nontumor lung or frozen PBMC. V lost 2 bases and J 1 base, leaving 8 bases between the germline ends. Germline V CDR1 and CDR2: MNHNY, SVGAGI (reference sequence). This CDR3 is 14 amino acids long. This clonotype turned up a few times. The library protocol tagged each TCR cDNA with a unique molecular identifier. In TCRdb, the 5' RACE reads were re-called with MiXCR into one record per CDR3 protein. This table has roughly 99,000 distinct CDR3 sequences, roughly a fifth appearing once.

The chain combines TRBV6-6 with TRBJ1-1; the D gene is possibly TRBD1 (5 bases). This TCR was sampled from a male donor with early-stage non-small cell lung cancer. Specimen: PBMCs, collected at follow-up. The CDR3 bases are TGTGCCAGCAGTTACGAGACAGAGAACACTGAAGCTTTCTTT. Its translation: CASSYETENTEAFF.